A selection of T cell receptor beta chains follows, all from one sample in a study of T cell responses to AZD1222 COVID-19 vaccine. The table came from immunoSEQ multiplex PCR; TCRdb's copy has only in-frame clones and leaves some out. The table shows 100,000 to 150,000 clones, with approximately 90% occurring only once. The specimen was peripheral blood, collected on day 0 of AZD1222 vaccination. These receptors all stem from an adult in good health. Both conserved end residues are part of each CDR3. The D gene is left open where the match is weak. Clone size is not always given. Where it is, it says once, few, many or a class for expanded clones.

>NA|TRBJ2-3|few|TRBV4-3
CASGSTDTQYF
TGCGCCAGCGGGAGCACAGATACGCAGTATTTT
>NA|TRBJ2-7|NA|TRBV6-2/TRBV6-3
CASSRTYEQYF
TGTGCCAGCAGTCGCACCTACGAGCAGTACTTC
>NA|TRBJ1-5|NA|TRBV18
CASSPTHNQPQHF
TGTGCCAGCTCACCGACCCACAATCAGCCCCAGCATTTT
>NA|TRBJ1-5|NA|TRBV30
CAWSQRGAQPQHF
TGTGCCTGGAGTCAAAGAGGGGCTCAGCCCCAGCATTTT
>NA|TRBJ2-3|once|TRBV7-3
CASSSDGRGTDTQYF
TGTGCCAGCAGCTCGGACGGGCGTGGCACAGATACGCAGTATTTT
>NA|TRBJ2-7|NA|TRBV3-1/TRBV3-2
CASSQQPRGYYEQYF
TGTGCCAGCAGCCAACAGCCGCGGGGTTACTACGAGCAGTACTTC
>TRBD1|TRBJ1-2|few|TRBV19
CASSPRQGGYTF
TGTGCCAGTAGTCCCCGACAGGGAGGCTACACCTTC
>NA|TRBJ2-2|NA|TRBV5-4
CASSLSGMNTGELFF
TGTGCCAGCAGCTTATCGGGGATGAACACCGGGGAGCTGTTTTTT
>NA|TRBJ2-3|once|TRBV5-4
CASSFGDTQYF
TGTGCCAGCAGCTTTGGAGATACGCAGTATTTT
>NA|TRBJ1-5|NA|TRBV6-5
CASSNASGVHQPQHF
TGTGCCAGCAGTAATGCATCAGGGGTCCATCAGCCCCAGCATTTT
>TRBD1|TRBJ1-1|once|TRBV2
CASSFETGYTEAFF
TGTGCCAGCAGTTTTGAGACAGGGTACACTGAAGCTTTCTTT
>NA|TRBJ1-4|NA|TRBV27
CASSLGYRVGEKLFF
TGTGCCAGCAGTTTAGGGTACAGGGTCGGAGAAAAACTGTTTTTT
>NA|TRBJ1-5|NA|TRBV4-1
CASSPGLEIGNQPQHF
TGCGCCAGCAGCCCCGGACTGGAAATAGGGAATCAGCCCCAGCATTTT
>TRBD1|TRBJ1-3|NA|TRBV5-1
CASSPPGTGKGNTIYF
TGCGCCAGCAGCCCACCTGGGACAGGGAAAGGAAACACCATATATTTT
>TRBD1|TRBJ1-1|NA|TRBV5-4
CASSLNRGPRHTEAFF
TGTGCCAGCAGCTTAAACAGGGGCCCCAGGCACACTGAAGCTTTCTTT
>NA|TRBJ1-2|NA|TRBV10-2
CASSALIRASHGYTF
TGCGCCAGCAGTGCTCTCATCAGGGCGTCCCATGGCTACACCTTC
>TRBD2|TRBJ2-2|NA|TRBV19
CASSIGLAGDTGELFF
TGTGCCAGTAGTATAGGGCTAGCGGGGGACACCGGGGAGCTGTTTTTT